This T cell receptor beta chain was found in a study of blood T cell repertoires in COVID-19. The overall study: Acute and convalescent COVID-19 specimens originated in the United States, Italy and Spain. Sample material is recorded as cDNA or gDNA derived from T cells, B-cell-depleted T cells, or PBMCs.

Authors' methods: Researchers report that nucleated cell counts were estimated from reference gene primer amplification. Method: immunoSEQ multiplex PCR; TCRdb's copy keeps in-frame clones and lacks some. Clone size and the V and J calls come from that table; the DNA yielded D and trimming. Of nearly 300,000 clones listed, about 87% were seen once; the top ten hold under 8%. The CDR3 is 13 amino acids. The V gene's germline CDR1 is SGDLS and CDR2 YYNGEE. V shed 3 bases and J shed 0 bases, with 6 bases lying between them. The chain links TRBV9 to TRBJ1-2; no clear D gene. This TCR derives from a woman between 25 and 40 years old who had recovered from COVID-19. Sequenced material: peripheral blood. CDR3 nucleotides: TGTGCCAGCAGCGCCCGTTCTAACTATGGCTACACCTTC. Amino acids: CASSARSNYGYTF.